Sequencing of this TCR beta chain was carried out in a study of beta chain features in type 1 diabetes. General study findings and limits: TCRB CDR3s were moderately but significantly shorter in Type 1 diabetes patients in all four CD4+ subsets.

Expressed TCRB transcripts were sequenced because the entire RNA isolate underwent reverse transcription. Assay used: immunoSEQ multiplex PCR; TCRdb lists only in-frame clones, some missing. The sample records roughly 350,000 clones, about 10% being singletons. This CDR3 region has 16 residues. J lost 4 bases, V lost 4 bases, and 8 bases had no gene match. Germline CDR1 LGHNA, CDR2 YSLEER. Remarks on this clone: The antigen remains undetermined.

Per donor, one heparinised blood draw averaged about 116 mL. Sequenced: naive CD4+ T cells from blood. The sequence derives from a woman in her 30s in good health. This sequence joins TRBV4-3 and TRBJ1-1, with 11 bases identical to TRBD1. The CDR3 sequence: CASSPRSGTGGTEAFF. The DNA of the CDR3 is TGCGCCAGCAGCCCCCGATCCGGGACAGGGGGCACTGAAGCTTTCTTT.